Each of the 13 T cell receptor beta chains below was sequenced from the same sample in a study of blood T cell repertoires in COVID-19 (dated by TCRdb to the early 2020s). To prepare the library, the immunoSEQ multiplex PCR assay was applied. Sourced from immuneACCESS, this table was stored by TCRdb with only in-frame sequences that have V and J called. A share of the clones is absent; for the studies checked, an unresolved V gene accounts for under half, and the remainder has no known explanation. This sample has more than 15,000 clones in its table, and around nine tenths of those were observed once. In total, the top ten clones hold more than 9.5% of the sample. Sequences were obtained from peripheral blood. These receptors were taken from a human donor in a cohort sampled during active COVID-19.

The chain recombines TRBV19 with TRBJ1-5, with 10 bases matching TRBD1. Germline CDR1 is LNHDA and CDR2 is SQIVND (reference sequence). The CDR3 is 15 residues long. V trimming: 4 bases; J trimming: 8 bases; junction bases outside the gene matches: 8. In DNA, the CDR3 is TGTGCCAGTAGTACCGGGACAGGGGCAGTGGAGCCCCAGCATTTT. This sequence encodes CASSTGTGAVEPQHF.

This clone was found a few times. CDR3 region: CASSSTPFYEQYF. DNA of the CDR3: TGTGCCAGCAGTTCGACACCTTTCTACGAGCAGTACTTC. V usage is TRBV6-5 and J usage is TRBJ2-7, with D uncertain. Germline V lookup: CDR1 MNHEY, CDR2 SVGAGI. The CDR3 contains 13 residues. V lost 4 bases to trimming and J lost 3 bases, with 10 bases between them.

The chain has TRBV10-3 and TRBJ1-1, with D tentatively TRBD1 (6 bases). V lost 11 bases and J 3 bases, leaving 16 bases between the germline ends. The germline CDR1 and CDR2 sequences are ENHRY and SYGVKD. The CDR3 loop spans 13 amino acids. CDR3 sequence: CAPGGGGDTEAFF. CDR3 DNA: TGTGCCCCGGGGGGGGGCGGGGACACTGAAGCTTTCTTT.

The CDR3 nucleotides are TGCGCCAGCAGCTTGGGAACAACTACCTACGAGCAGTACTTC. Its translation: CASSLGTTTYEQYF. The chain has TRBV5-1 and TRBJ2-7; D is ambiguous. The ends were cut back, 0 bases at V and 2 bases at J, with 9 bases in the middle. The CDR3 has 14 residues. CDR1 and CDR2 (germline): SGHRS, YFSETQ.

The CDR3 sequence is CASSVGTLGGGEQYF. Here the CDR3 DNA reads TGTGCCAGCAGCGTAGGAACTCTCGGGGGAGGCGAGCAGTACTTC. The rearrangement joins TRBV9 to TRBJ2-7; a possible D gene is TRBD2 (6 bases). This CDR3 is built from 15 residues. Germline CDR1 SGDLS, CDR2 YYNGEE. V shed 0 bases and J shed 6 bases, with 16 bases lying between them.

This chain links TRBV28 with TRBJ1-5; D remains unclear. V was pared by 7 bases and J by 0 bases, with 13 bases between. Germline-derived CDR1 and CDR2 are MDHEN and SYDVKM. The length of the CDR3 is 15 residues. CDR3 in DNA: TGTGCCAGCACGCGGGGTGACTATAGCAATCAGCCCCAGCATTTT. Translation gives CASTRGDYSNQPQHF. The entire variable domain, with the rest obtained from reference TRBV28 and TRBJ1-5, is as follows: DVKVTQSSRYLVKRTGEKVFLECVQDMDHENMFWYRQDPGLGLRLIYFSYDVKMKEKGDIPEGYSVSREKKERFSLILESASTNQTSMYLCASTRGDYSNQPQHFGDGTRLSIL.

The genes are TRBV25-1 and TRBJ1-2; possible D gene TRBD1, 5 bases. This CDR3 is built from 15 residues. CDR1 is MGHDK and CDR2 is SYGVNS in the germline V gene. V lost 8 bases and J lost 1, with 17 bases in between. CDR3 DNA: TGTGCCAGCTCCCGGGGGGGGTCATTTAACTATGGCTACACCTTC. It specifies CASSRGGSFNYGYTF.

This sequence joins TRBV5-6 and TRBJ2-7; no definite D call. Deletions cut 2 bases from V and 0 bases from J, with 6 bases between. CDR3 length: 13 residues. Per germline, CDR1 SGHDT and CDR2 YYEEEE. The CDR3 coding sequence is TGTGCCAGCAGCTTCGACAACTCCTACGAGCAGTACTTC. Translated, it gives CASSFDNSYEQYF.

The chain has TRBV27 and TRBJ2-1, with TRBD1 identical over 7 bases. Germline V CDR1 and CDR2: MNHEY, SMNVEV (reference sequence). The CDR3 sequence is 13 residues long. Trimming at V came to 4 bases and at J to 4 bases, leaving 1 base not matched to a gene. In nucleotides, the CDR3 is TGTGCCAGCAGTTGGGACAGATACAATGAGCAGTTCTTC. It yields the protein CASSWDRYNEQFF.

The rearrangement uses TRBV18 and TRBJ1-1; D unresolved. Germline assignment: CDR1 KGHSH and CDR2 LQKENI. The CDR3 covers 14 residues. V lost 3 bases and J lost 5, with 13 bases in between. DNA of the CDR3: TGTGCCAGCTCACCGATGGGGAGTGGGACTGAAGCTTTCTTT. It specifies CASSPMGSGTEAFF.

This rearrangement joins TRBV15 to TRBJ2-2; TRBD1 aligns across 8 bases. V lost 0 bases and J lost 4; bases outside the gene matches: 13. The germline CDR1 and CDR2 sequences are LNHNV and YYDKDF (reference sequence). CDR3 length: 19 amino acids. The DNA for the CDR3 is TGTGCCACCAGCAGAGATGGTCGAGGACAGGGAATGGGCACCGGGGAGCTGTTTTTT. This sequence encodes CATSRDGRGQGMGTGELFF. The full variable domain, its missing parts supplied by reference TRBV15 and TRBJ2-2, is DAMVIQNPRYQVTQFGKPVTLSCSQTLNHNVMYWYQQKSSQAPKLLFHYYDKDFNNEADTPDNFQSRRPNTSFCFLDIRSPGLGDTAMYLCATSRDGRGQGMGTGELFFGEGSRLTVL.

The chain is built from TRBV12-3 or TRBV12-4 and TRBJ1-2, with D possibly TRBD1 on 5 matching bases. There are 13 residues in the CDR3. V lost 8 bases and J lost 0, with 10 bases in between. The CDR3 region has the DNA TGTGCCAGCGGAAAGACAGCTAACTATGGCTACACCTTC. Residues: CASGKTANYGYTF.

J is TRBJ2-7 and V is TRBV5-1; 7 bases line up with TRBD1. The CDR3 consists of 15 residues. CDR1 is SGHRS and CDR2 is YFSETQ in the germline V gene. V lost 1 base, J lost 0 bases, and 4 bases stayed unmatched. DNA of the CDR3: TGCGCCAGCAGCTTGCGAAGGGACAGCTCCTACGAGCAGTACTTC. This translates into CASSLRRDSSYEQYF.